This TCR beta chain was identified during a study of blood T cell repertoires in COVID-19. Study at large: Acute-phase and convalescent COVID-19 samples originated in the United States, Italy and Spain. The analysed material was cDNA or gDNA that came from T cells, B-cell-depleted T cells, or PBMCs.

Germline CDR1 is SQVTM and CDR2 is ANQGSEA. The V end was cut by 3 bases, the J end by 0 bases, with 5 bases between. The CDR3 contains 12 residues. Original data processing: Estimates of nucleated cell counts were drawn from the amplification of reference gene primers. The assay was immunoSEQ multiplex PCR, and TCRdb's table has in-frame clones only and misses some. V, J and clone size derive from that table, while D and trimming were established from the DNA sequence. Among fewer than 200,000 clones listed, about 85% were seen once. The chain joins TRBV29-1 to TRBJ1-2; no definite D call. The sample comprised peripheral blood. This sequence originates from a woman at least 80 years old with acute or convalescent COVID-19. CDR3: CSVDMSNYGYTF. CDR3 nucleotide sequence: TGCAGCGTTGACATGTCTAACTATGGCTACACCTTC.